These 15 T cell receptor beta chains were all obtained from the same sample, sequenced in a study of CD8 T cells in ankylosing spondylitis. TCRdb fed the 5' RACE reads into MiXCR, producing one record per CDR3 protein. This table has some 290,000 distinct CDR3 sequences, 20% appearing once. Sequenced input: blood, either unsorted or a sorted T cell fraction (not recorded which). These receptor sequences come from a male donor with ankylosing spondylitis or in good health (not recorded which).

This clonotype was detected only a few times. J is TRBJ1-2 and V is TRBV14, with a weak D call TRBD1 (5 bases). The CDR3 is 15 amino acids. Trimming cost V 0 bases and J 4 bases, with 12 bases left between them. Germline-derived CDR1 and CDR2 are SGHDN and FVKESK. The DNA of the CDR3 is TGTGCCAGCAGCCAAGATCAAGACAGCGTCTATGGCTACACCTTC. Protein product: CASSQDQDSVYGYTF. The variable domain in full, with the rest retrieved from reference TRBV14 and TRBJ1-2, is EAGVTQFPSHSVIEKGQTVTLRCDPISGHDNLYWYRRVMGKEIKFLLHFVKESKQDESGMPNNRFLAERTGGTYSTLKVQPAELEDSGVYFCASSQDQDSVYGYTFGSGTRLTVV.

The rearrangement links TRBV29-1 to TRBJ2-5; 10 bases are shared with TRBD1. CDR3 length: 12 residues. V lost 6 bases and J lost 4; bases outside the gene matches: 2. Per germline, CDR1 SQVTM and CDR2 ANQGSEA. As DNA, the CDR3 is TGCAGCGTGGGACAGGGGTCAGAGACCCAGTACTTC. Amino acid sequence: CSVGQGSETQYF.

This clonotype was picked up many times. The chain links TRBV7-9 to TRBJ2-1; TRBD2 is a possible D gene (6 bases). The V and J ends lost 2 bases and 9 bases respectively, with 14 bases between them. The length of the CDR3 is 14 residues. Germline-derived CDR1 and CDR2 are SEHNR and FQNEAQ (reference sequence). CDR3 residues: CASSLYIGGGEQFF. In DNA form, the CDR3 reads TGTGCCAGCAGCTTATACATTGGGGGAGGTGAGCAGTTCTTC.

The sample holds many counts of this clonotype. The chain links TRBV4-1 to TRBJ1-1; D call uncertain. The CDR3 extends over 13 amino acids. V lost 0 bases and J lost 7, with 9 bases in between. From germline, CDR1 is MGHRA and CDR2 YSYEKL. Here the CDR3 DNA reads TGCGCCAGCAGCCAAGATCGGCTAGGTGAAGCTTTCTTT. Protein: CASSQDRLGEAFF.

The genes are TRBV7-6 and TRBJ1-2; 7 bases match TRBD1. V trimming: 0 bases; J trimming: 2 bases; junction bases outside the gene matches: 3. Looked up from germline, CDR1 is SGHVS and CDR2 is FNYEAQ. CDR3 length equals 15 residues. CDR3 sequence (DNA): TGTGCCAGCAGCTTAGCGACAGGGCCCAACTATGGCTACACCTTC. Its protein product is CASSLATGPNYGYTF.

The chain joins TRBV12-3 or TRBV12-4 to TRBJ1-2; 7 nucleotides match TRBD1. This CDR3 has 14 residues. The V gene end was trimmed by 6 bases and the J gene end by 4 bases; junction bases not matched to a gene: 8. CDR3 protein: CASRRTGAVYGYTF. In DNA, the CDR3 is TGTGCCAGCAGACGCACAGGGGCCGTCTATGGCTACACCTTC.

The CDR3 DNA sequence: TGTGCCAGCAGCCCCCGTGGTCCTAACCAGGGGGAAAAACTGTTTTTT. It specifies CASSPRGPNQGEKLFF. The chain joins TRBV7-8 to TRBJ1-4, with D perhaps TRBD1 (6 bases). This CDR3 region has 16 residues. Germline CDR1 is SGHVS and CDR2 is FQNEAQ. V gave up 5 bases and J gave up 8 bases, with 21 bases separating them.

As regards this clonotype: This may come from a read error, since a much larger clone is one base off. The rearrangement uses TRBV12-3 or TRBV12-4 and TRBJ2-7; 11 positions agree with TRBD2. CDR3 size: 15 residues. The DNA of the CDR3 is TGTGCCAGCAGCCGCGGACTAGCGGGCCTCTACGGGCAGTACGTC. Translation gives CASSRGLAGLYGQYV.

This clonotype was counted a few times. The chain is built from TRBV5-1 and TRBJ2-5, with 9 positions matching TRBD2. The CDR3 runs to 18 residues. CDR1 is SGHRS and CDR2 is YFSETQ in the germline V gene. Trimming cost V 0 bases and J 4 bases; bases outside gene matches: 13. The CDR3 sequence: CASSLEPSGIKGGETQYF. Written as DNA, the CDR3 is TGCGCCAGCAGCTTGGAGCCTAGCGGGATAAAGGGGGGAGAGACCCAGTACTTC.

This clonotype showed up many times. This chain uses TRBV3-1 with TRBJ1-2; D not certain. Germline values: CDR1 LGHDT, CDR2 YNNKEL (reference sequence). This CDR3 contains 12 residues. The germline V and J ends were trimmed by 3 bases and 3 bases, with 5 bases remaining between them. The CDR3 DNA is TGTGCCAGCAGCCAGGGCCACTATGGCTACACCTTC. It specifies CASSQGHYGYTF.

The chain uses TRBV29-1 and TRBJ1-1, with a tentative D call TRBD1 (5 bases). Trimming shortened V by 2 bases and J by 10 bases, and 17 bases separated the two germline ends. CDR1 and CDR2 from the germline V gene are SQVTM and ANQGSEA. The CDR3 loop spans 13 amino acids. The CDR3 DNA sequence: TGCAGCGTTGAATATAGGGGTTCGCCGGGAGCTTTCTTT. It encodes CSVEYRGSPGAFF. Looking up the rest from reference TRBV29-1 and TRBJ1-1 gives the full variable domain: SAVISQKPSRDICQRGTSLTIQCQVDSQVTMMFWYRQQPGQSLTLIATANQGSEATYESGFVIDKFPISRPNLTFSTLTVSNMSPEDSSIYLCSVEYRGSPGAFFGQGTRLTVV.

The chain employs TRBV7-3 and TRBJ2-3, with D unclear. The CDR3 has 14 amino acids. Germline assignment: CDR1 SGHTA and CDR2 FQGTGA. V was cut by 5 bases and J by 2 bases, with 11 bases left in between. The CDR3 DNA reads as TGTGCCAGCAGCATGGGAATCCACACAGATACGCAGTATTTT. It encodes CASSMGIHTDTQYF.

This chain connects TRBV11-2 to TRBJ1-6; no clear D gene. This CDR3 contains 14 residues. The V end was cut by 5 bases, the J end by 8 bases, with 13 bases between. CDR1 and CDR2 from the germline V gene are SGHAT and FQNNGV. The CDR3 spells CASSQQLGDSPLHF. The CDR3, as DNA: TGTGCCAGCAGCCAACAGCTGGGAGATTCACCCCTCCACTTT.

This clonotype has a handful of counts. The chain couples TRBV27 to TRBJ2-2; a weak D match, TRBD2 (6 bases). This CDR3 is 14 amino acids long. Germline V CDR1 and CDR2: MNHEY, SMNVEV (reference sequence). The V end was cut by 3 bases, the J end by 3 bases, with 8 bases between. Here the CDR3 reads CASSFWRDTGELFF. CDR3 nucleotides: TGTGCCAGCAGTTTCTGGAGGGACACCGGGGAGCTGTTTTTT.

V gene TRBV18 combines with J gene TRBJ2-7; possible D gene TRBD1, 7 bases. V lost 6 bases and J lost 6, with 15 bases in between. Germline values: CDR1 KGHSH, CDR2 LQKENI. This CDR3 comprises 13 residues. For the CDR3, the DNA is TGTGCCAGCTCTCCAGGGGGGACAGTCGAGCAGTACGTC. This sequence encodes CASSPGGTVEQYV.